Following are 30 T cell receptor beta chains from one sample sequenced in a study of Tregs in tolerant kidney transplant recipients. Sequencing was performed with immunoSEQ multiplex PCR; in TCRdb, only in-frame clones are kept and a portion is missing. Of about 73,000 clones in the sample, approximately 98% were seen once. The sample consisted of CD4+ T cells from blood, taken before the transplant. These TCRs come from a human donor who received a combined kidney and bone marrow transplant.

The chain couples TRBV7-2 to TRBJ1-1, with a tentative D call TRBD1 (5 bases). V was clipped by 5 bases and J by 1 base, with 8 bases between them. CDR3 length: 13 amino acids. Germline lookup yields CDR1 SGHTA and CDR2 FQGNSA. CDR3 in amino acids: CASSQQGNTEAFF. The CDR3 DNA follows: TGTGCCAGCAGCCAGCAGGGGAACACTGAAGCTTTCTTT.

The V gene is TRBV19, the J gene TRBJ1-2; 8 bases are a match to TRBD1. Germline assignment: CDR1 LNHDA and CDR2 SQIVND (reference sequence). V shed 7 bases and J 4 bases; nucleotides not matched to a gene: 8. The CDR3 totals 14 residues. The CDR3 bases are TGTGCCAGTACTACGGTTGGACAGGGCTATGGCTACACCTTC. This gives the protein CASTTVGQGYGYTF.

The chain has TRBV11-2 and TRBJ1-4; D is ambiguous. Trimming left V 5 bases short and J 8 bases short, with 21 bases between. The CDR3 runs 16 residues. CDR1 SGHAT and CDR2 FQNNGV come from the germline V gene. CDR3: CASSPHGATRGEKLFF. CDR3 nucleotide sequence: TGTGCCAGCAGCCCCCACGGTGCTACAAGAGGGGAAAAACTGTTTTTT. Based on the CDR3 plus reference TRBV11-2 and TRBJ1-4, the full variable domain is EAGVAQSPRYKIIEKRQSVAFWCNPISGHATLYWYQQILGQGPKLLIQFQNNGVVDDSQLPKDRFSAERLKGVDSTLKIQPAKLEDSAVYLCASSPHGATRGEKLFFGSGTQLSVL.

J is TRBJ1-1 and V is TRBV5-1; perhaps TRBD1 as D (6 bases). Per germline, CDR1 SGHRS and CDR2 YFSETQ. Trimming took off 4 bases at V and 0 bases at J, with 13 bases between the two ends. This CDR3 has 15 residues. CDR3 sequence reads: CASSPGQALNTEAFF. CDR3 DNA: TGCGCCAGCAGCCCGGGACAAGCCTTGAACACTGAAGCTTTCTTT.

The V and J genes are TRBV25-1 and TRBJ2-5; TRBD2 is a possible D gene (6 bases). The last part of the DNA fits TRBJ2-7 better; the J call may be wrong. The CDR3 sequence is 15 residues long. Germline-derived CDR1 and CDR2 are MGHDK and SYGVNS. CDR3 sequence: CASSARTMLGYEQYF. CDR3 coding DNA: TGTGCCAGCAGTGCCCGGACTATGCTTGGCTACGAGCAGTACTTC.

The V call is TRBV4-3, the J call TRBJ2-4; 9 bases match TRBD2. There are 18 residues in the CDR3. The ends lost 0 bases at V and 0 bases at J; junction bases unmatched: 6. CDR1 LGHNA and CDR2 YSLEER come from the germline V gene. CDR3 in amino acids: CASSQEPSGARAKNIQYF. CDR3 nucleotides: TGCGCCAGCAGCCAAGAACCTAGCGGGGCTCGAGCCAAAAACATTCAGTACTTC.

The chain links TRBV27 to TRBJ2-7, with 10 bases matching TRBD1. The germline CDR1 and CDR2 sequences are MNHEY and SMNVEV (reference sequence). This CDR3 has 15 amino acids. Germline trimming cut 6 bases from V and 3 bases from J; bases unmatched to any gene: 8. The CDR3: CASSLLGQGVYEQYF. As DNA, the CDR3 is TGTGCCAGCAGCCTCCTTGGACAGGGGGTCTACGAGCAGTACTTC.

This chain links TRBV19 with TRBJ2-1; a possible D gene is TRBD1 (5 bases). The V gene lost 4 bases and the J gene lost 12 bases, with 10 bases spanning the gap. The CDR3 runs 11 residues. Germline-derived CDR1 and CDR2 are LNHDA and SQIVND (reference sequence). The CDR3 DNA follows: TGTGCCAGTAGTACAGGGTTAGGGCAGTTCTTC. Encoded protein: CASSTGLGQFF.

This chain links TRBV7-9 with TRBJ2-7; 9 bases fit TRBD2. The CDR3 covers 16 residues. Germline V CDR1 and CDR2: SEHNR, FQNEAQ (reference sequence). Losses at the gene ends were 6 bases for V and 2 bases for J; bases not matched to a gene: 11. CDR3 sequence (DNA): TGTGCCAGCAGTCGAACGGGGACTAGCAGGACCTACGAGCAGTACTTC. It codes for CASSRTGTSRTYEQYF.

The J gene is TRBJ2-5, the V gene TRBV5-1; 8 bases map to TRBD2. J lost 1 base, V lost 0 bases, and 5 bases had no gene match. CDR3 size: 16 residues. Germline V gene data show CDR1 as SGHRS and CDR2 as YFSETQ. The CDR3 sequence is CASSLGIAGSQETQYF. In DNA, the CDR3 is TGCGCCAGCAGCTTGGGGATAGCGGGGAGCCAAGAGACCCAGTACTTC.

CDR3 bases: TGTGCCAGCAGCTTGGAGGGCAGGGGTAATGAAAAACTGTTTTTT. Translation: CASSLEGRGNEKLFF. V gene TRBV5-4 combines with J gene TRBJ1-4; maybe TRBD1 (6 bases). The CDR3 runs 15 residues. Deletions cut 0 bases from V and 4 bases from J, with 10 bases between. Germline V CDR1 and CDR2: SGHNT, YYREEE (reference sequence).

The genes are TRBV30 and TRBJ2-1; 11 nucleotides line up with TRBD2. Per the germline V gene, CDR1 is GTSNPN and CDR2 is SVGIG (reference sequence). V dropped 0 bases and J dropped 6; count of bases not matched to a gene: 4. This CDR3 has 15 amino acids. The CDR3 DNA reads TGTGCCTGGAGTGTAGCCCTAGCGGGAGGCAATGAGCAGTTCTTC. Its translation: CAWSVALAGGNEQFF.

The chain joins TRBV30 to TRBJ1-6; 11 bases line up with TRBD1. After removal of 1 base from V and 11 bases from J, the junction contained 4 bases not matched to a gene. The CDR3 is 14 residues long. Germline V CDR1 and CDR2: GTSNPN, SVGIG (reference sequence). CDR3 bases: TGTGCCTGGAGTGAAGGGACAGGGGGTCCACCCCTCCACTTT. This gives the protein CAWSEGTGGPPLHF. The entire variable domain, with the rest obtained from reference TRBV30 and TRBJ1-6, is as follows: SQTIHQWPATLVQPVGSPLSLECTVEGTSNPNLYWYRQAAGRGLQLLFYSVGIGQISSEVPQNLSASRPQDRQFILSSKKLLLSDSGFYLCAWSEGTGGPPLHFGNGTRLTVT.

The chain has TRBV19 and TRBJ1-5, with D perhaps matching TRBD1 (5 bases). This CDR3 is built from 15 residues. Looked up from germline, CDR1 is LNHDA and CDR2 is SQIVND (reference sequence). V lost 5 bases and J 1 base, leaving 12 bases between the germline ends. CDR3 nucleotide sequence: TGTGCCAGTAGTGGGGCAGTTGGAAGCAATCAGCCCCAGCATTTT. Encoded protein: CASSGAVGSNQPQHF. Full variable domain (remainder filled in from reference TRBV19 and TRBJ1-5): DGGITQSPKYLFRKEGQNVTLSCEQNLNHDAMYWYRQDPGQGLRLIYYSQIVNDFQKGDIAEGYSVSREKKESFPLTVTSAQKNPTAFYLCASSGAVGSNQPQHFGDGTRLSIL.

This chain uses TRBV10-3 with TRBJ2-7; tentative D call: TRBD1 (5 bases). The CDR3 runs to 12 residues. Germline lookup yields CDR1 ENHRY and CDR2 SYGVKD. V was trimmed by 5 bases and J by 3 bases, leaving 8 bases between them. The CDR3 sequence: CAISPGIYEQYF. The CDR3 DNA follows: TGTGCCATCAGTCCAGGGATCTACGAGCAGTACTTC.

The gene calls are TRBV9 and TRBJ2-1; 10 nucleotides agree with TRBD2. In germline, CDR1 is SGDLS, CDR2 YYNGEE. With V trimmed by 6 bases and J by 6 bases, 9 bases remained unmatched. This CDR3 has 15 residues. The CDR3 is CASTTLAGDGNEQFF. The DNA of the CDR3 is TGTGCCAGCACAACTCTAGCGGGGGATGGCAATGAGCAGTTCTTC.

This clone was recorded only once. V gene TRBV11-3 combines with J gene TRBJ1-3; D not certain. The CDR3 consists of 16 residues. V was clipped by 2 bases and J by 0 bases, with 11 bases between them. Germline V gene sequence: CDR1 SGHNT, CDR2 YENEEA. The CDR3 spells CASSLPLLFSGNTIYF. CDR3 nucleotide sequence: TGTGCCAGCAGCTTACCCCTCCTATTCTCTGGAAACACCATATATTTT.

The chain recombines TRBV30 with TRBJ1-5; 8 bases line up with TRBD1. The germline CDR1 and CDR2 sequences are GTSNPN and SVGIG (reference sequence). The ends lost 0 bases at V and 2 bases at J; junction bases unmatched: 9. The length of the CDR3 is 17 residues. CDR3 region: CAWSVGGGTGRNQPQHF. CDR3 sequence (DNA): TGTGCCTGGAGTGTGGGTGGCGGGACAGGACGCAATCAGCCCCAGCATTTT. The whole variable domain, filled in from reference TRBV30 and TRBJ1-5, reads SQTIHQWPATLVQPVGSPLSLECTVEGTSNPNLYWYRQAAGRGLQLLFYSVGIGQISSEVPQNLSASRPQDRQFILSSKKLLLSDSGFYLCAWSVGGGTGRNQPQHFGDGTRLSIL.

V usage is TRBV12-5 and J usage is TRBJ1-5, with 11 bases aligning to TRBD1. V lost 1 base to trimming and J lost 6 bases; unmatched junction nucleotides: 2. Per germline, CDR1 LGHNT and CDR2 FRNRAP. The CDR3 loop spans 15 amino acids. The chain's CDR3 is CASGLGTGGGQPQHF. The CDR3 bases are TGTGCTAGTGGTTTGGGGACAGGGGGCGGTCAGCCCCAGCATTTT.

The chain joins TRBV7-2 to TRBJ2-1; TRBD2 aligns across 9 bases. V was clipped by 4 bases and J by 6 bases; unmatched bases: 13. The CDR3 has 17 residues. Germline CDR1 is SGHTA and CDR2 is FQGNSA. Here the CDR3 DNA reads TGTGCCAGCAGCTGGACCCGATTGCGGGGGGGCATCAATGAGCAGTTCTTC. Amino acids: CASSWTRLRGGINEQFF.

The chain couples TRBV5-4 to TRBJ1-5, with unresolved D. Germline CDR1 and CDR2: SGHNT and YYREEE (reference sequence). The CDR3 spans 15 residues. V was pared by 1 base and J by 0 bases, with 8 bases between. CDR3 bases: TGTGCCAGCAGCTTGAGAACCAGTAGCAATCAGCCCCAGCATTTT. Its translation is CASSLRTSSNQPQHF.

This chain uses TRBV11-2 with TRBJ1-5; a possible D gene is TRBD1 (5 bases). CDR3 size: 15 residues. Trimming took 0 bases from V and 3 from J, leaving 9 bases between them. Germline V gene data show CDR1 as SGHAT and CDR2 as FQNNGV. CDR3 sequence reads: CASSLDRQNNQPQHF. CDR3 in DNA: TGTGCCAGCAGCTTAGATCGACAGAACAATCAGCCCCAGCATTTT.

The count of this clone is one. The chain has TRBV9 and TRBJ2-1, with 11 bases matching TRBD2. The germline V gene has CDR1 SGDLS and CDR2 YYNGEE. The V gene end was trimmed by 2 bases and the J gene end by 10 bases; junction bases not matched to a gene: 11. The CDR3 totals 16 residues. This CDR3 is CASSVRTSGGRYEQFF. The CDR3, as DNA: TGTGCCAGCAGCGTCCGAACTAGCGGGGGACGATACGAGCAGTTCTTC.

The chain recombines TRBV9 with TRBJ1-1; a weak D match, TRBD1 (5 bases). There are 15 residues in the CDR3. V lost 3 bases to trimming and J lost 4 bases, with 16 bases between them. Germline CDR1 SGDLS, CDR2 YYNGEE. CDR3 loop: CASSADISWGTEAFF. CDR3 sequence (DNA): TGTGCCAGCAGCGCGGACATCTCTTGGGGCACTGAAGCTTTCTTT.

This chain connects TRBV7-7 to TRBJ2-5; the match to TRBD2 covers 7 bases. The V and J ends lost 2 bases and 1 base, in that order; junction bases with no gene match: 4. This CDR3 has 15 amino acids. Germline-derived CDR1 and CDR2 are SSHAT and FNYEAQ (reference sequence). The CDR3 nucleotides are TGTGCCAGCAGCTTAAGCCAGCGGGGCCAAGAGACCCAGTACTTC. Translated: CASSLSQRGQETQYF. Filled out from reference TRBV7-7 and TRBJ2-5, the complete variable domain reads GAGVSQSPRYKVTKRGQDVTLRCDPISSHATLYWYQQALGQGPEFLTYFNYEAQPDKSGLPSDRFSAERPEGSISTLTIQRTEQRDSAMYRCASSLSQRGQETQYFGPGTRLLVL.

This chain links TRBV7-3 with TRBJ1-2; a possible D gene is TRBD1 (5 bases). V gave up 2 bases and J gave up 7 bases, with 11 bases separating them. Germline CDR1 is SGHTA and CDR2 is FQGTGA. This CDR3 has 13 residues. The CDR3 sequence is CASSLWQGGGYTF. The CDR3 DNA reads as TGTGCCAGCAGCTTATGGCAGGGAGGTGGCTACACCTTC.

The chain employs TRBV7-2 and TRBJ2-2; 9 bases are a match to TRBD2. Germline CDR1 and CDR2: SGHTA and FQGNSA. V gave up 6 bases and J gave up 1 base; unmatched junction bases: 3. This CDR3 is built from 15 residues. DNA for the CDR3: TGTGCCAGCAGACATAGCGGGGGGAACACCGGGGAGCTGTTTTTT. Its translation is CASRHSGGNTGELFF. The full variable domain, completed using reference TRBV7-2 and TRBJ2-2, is GAGVSQSPSNKVTEKGKDVELRCDPISGHTALYWYRQSLGQGLEFLIYFQGNSAPDKSGLPSDRFSAERTGGSVSTLTIQRTQQEDSAVYLCASRHSGGNTGELFFGEGSRLTVL.

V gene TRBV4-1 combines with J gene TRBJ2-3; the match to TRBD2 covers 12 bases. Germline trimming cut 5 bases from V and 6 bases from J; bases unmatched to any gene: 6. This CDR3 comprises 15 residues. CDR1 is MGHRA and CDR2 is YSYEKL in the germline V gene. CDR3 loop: CASSILAGGRDTQYF. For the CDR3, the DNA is TGCGCCAGCAGCATACTAGCGGGGGGTCGGGATACGCAGTATTTT.

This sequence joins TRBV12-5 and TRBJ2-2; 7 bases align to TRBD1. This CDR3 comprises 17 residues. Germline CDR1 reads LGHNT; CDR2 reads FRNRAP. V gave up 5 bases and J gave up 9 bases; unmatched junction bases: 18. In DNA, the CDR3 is TGTGCTAGTGGTCTATTGATAGGGCAGGGGGTTAGGCGGGAGCTGTTTTTT. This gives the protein CASGLLIGQGVRRELFF.

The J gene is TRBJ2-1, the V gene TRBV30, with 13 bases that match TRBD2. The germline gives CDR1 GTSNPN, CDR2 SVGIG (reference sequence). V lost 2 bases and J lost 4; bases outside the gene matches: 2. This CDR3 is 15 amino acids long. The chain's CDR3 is CAWSRTSGGYNEQFF. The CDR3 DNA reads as TGTGCCTGGAGTCGGACTAGCGGGGGATACAATGAGCAGTTCTTC. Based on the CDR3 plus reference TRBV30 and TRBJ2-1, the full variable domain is SQTIHQWPATLVQPVGSPLSLECTVEGTSNPNLYWYRQAAGRGLQLLFYSVGIGQISSEVPQNLSASRPQDRQFILSSKKLLLSDSGFYLCAWSRTSGGYNEQFFGPGTRLTVL.